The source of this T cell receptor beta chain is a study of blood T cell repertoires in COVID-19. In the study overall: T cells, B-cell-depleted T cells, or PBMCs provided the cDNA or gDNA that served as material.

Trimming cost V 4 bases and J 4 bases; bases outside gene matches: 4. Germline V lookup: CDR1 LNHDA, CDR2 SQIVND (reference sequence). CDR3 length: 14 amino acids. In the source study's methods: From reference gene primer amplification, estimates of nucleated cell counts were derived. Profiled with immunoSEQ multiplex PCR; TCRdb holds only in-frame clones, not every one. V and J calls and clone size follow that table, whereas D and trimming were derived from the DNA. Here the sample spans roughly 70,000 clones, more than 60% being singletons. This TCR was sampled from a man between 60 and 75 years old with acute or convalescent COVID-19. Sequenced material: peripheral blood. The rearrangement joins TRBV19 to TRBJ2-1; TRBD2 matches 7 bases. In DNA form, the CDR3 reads TGTGCCAGTAGTAGAGGACTAGTTTACAATGAGCAGTTCTTC. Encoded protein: CASSRGLVYNEQFF.